The TCR beta chain under discussion was sequenced for a study of T cells in Graves' hyperthyroidism and ophthalmopathy. This clonotype was counted only a few times. Trimming at V came to 1 base and at J to 5 bases, leaving 12 bases not matched to a gene. The CDR3 is 18 amino acids. Germline V gives CDR1 SGHTA, CDR2 FQGNSA. The CDR3 regions of TCR beta were amplified from RNA transcripts. HTBI primers drove first-round RT-PCR of the TCR CDR3. TCRdb re-called the multiplex PCR reads through MiXCR, storing one row per CDR3 protein. Of hundreds of thousands of distinct CDR3 sequences listed, 38% are singletons.

The sequencing input was blood. The TCR sequence derives from a man younger than 35 with Graves' hyperthyroidism. The chain uses TRBV7-2 and TRBJ2-5, with TRBD2 identical over 11 bases. This CDR3 is CASSLDRLAGSLVETQYF. CDR3 DNA sequence: TGTGCCAGCAGCTTAGACCGACTAGCGGGGTCTTTAGTGGAGACCCAGTACTTC.